This T cell receptor beta chain was observed in a study of vaccination effects on CD4 cells after COVID-19. Whole-study findings and limits: Early post-infection timepoints were missing from the study, which also had few convalescent patients.

Trimming removed 3 bases at V and 9 bases at J, with 18 bases between. This CDR3 has 16 residues. Germline V gene sequence: CDR1 LNHNV, CDR2 YYDKDF (reference sequence). The method was immunoSEQ multiplex PCR; TCRdb's version includes in-frame clones alone and lacks a portion of them. Here the sample spans roughly 15,000 clones, around 78% being singletons. With regard to this clone: What it binds is not known.

Antigen-specific CD4+ T cells expanded by the ViraFEST assay with viral peptide pools were then sequenced. At the end of over 8 days of culture, CD4+ T cells were isolated. A positive SARS-CoV-2 PCR test fell between March and December 2020. The vaccine given was either BNT162b2 or mRNA-1273, in two doses. The receptor's source is a human donor who had a prior SARS-CoV-2 infection. The chain joins TRBV15 to TRBJ1-6; D not resolved. The sequences come from CD4+ T cells from PBMCs cultured with HCoV-NL63 spike peptides, collected after COVID-19 vaccination. The CDR3 nucleotides are TGTGCCACCAGCAGCACCCCTCGGGGTATCGGTTCACCCCTCCACTTT. Residues: CATSSTPRGIGSPLHF. Full variable domain (remainder filled in from reference TRBV15 and TRBJ1-6): DAMVIQNPRYQVTQFGKPVTLSCSQTLNHNVMYWYQQKSSQAPKLLFHYYDKDFNNEADTPDNFQSRRPNTSFCFLDIRSPGLGDTAMYLCATSSTPRGIGSPLHFGNGTRLTVT.